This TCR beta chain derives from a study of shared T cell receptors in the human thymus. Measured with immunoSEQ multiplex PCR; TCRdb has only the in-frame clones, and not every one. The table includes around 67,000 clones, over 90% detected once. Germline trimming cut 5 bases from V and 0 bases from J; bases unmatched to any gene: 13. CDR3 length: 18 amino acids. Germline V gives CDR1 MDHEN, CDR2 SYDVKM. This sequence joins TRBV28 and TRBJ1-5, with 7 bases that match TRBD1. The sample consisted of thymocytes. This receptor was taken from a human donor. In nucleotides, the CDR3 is TGTGCCAGCAGTCCCCTCGAGACAGGGAGCAATAGCAATCAGCCCCAGCATTTT. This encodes CASSPLETGSNSNQPQHF. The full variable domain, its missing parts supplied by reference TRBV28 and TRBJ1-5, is DVKVTQSSRYLVKRTGEKVFLECVQDMDHENMFWYRQDPGLGLRLIYFSYDVKMKEKGDIPEGYSVSREKKERFSLILESASTNQTSMYLCASSPLETGSNSNQPQHFGDGTRLSIL.